This TCR beta chain was recovered during a study of T-cell memory formation after mild COVID-19. Study observations and caveats: Some clones that responded turned up in pre-infection memory, which suggests that cross-reactive memory joined in. Specificity for SARS-CoV-2 was not confirmed among the second-wave clones peaking on day 37. Clones contracting across day 15 to 85 had a balanced CD4/CD8 profile; later expanding clones leaned CD4+.

Constant-segment primers were used for 5'RACE, and the resulting TCR alpha and TCR beta cDNA libraries carried sample barcodes and UMIs. TCRdb re-analysed the 5' RACE reads in MiXCR, keeping a single row per CDR3 protein. Here the sample spans about 57,000 distinct CDR3 sequences, 9% to 15% being singletons. V lost 4 bases and J 2 bases, leaving 11 bases between the germline ends. This CDR3 contains 14 residues. Germline loops: CDR1 MRHNA, CDR2 SNTAGT. Turning to this clonotype: Antigen specificity is unknown.

What was sequenced was PBMCs or a T cell subset sorted from them (not recorded which). The chain carries TRBV6-4 and TRBJ2-5; either TRBD1 or TRBD2 may supply D (5 bases each). The sequence derives from a man aged 18 to 29 who had mild COVID-19 (a few samples of this study predate the infection). Cell type and time point are not known. CDR3 sequence (DNA): TGTGCCAGCAGTGTTGGGGACCTACAAGAGACCCAGTACTTC. It is translated as CASSVGDLQETQYF.